This T cell receptor (beta chain) was captured in a study of blood T cell repertoires in COVID-19. Deletions cut 3 bases from V and 5 bases from J, with 19 bases between. CDR1 is MNHEY, CDR2 SMNVEV, per germline (reference sequence). The CDR3 loop spans 16 amino acids. Libraries were prepared by immunoSEQ multiplex PCR; TCRdb keeps only in-frame clonotypes and omits some of them. The profile shows 200,000 or so clones, about four fifths of them singletons. What was sequenced was peripheral blood. The V and J genes are TRBV27 and TRBJ1-2, with D maybe TRBD1 (6 bases). This TCR was recovered from a woman older than 75 with COVID-19, enrolled during active disease. The CDR3 DNA reads TGTGCCAGCAGTTTCGGGTTCGGGGGGCGGGGGTATGGCTACACCTTC. Protein product: CASSFGFGGRGYGYTF.